This T cell receptor (beta chain) was identified during a study of tumor-infiltrating lymphocytes in localized non-small cell lung cancer (dated by TCRdb to the early 2020s). About the full investigation: The cohort covered several histologies, both smokers and never-smokers, and patients whose samples were collected after neoadjuvant chemotherapy. Each patient contributed resected tumor tissue and uninvolved lung tissue from the same patient, described as non-adjacent to the tumor. TCR sequencing was one of several integrated assays, alongside flow cytometry, multiplex immunofluorescence, RNA-seq, exome sequencing and proteomics, applied to the same patients. A total of 60 or so patients were included in the paired tumor versus uninvolved lung comparison of immunoSEQ T-cell fraction. In total, the ICON cohort was made up of over a hundred surgical patients who had localized non-small cell lung cancer and whose tumors were resected.

Between the V and J ends, shortened by 3 bases and 2 bases respectively, the junction contains 11 bases. Reading from cysteine to phenylalanine, the CDR3 counts 14 amino acids. The retained sequence is limited to the CDR3, 42 bases, with the frame set at the first base. CDR1 and CDR2 are drawn from the germline V gene: SGHTA, FQGNSA. The T-cell fraction in tumor and uninvolved lung tissue was provided by TCR sequencing with the immunoSEQ assay. Concerning the study's data processing: In the survival analysis, patients were divided into a high T-cell fraction group (upper tertile) and a low T-cell fraction group (lower two tertiles), and the two groups were compared using a log-rank test. A signed-rank test was used to check for differences in T-cell fraction between paired tumor and uninvolved lung. Sourced from immuneACCESS, this table was stored by TCRdb with only in-frame sequences that have V and J called. A share of the clones is absent; for the studies checked, an unresolved V gene accounts for under half, and the remainder has no known explanation. Clone size and V and J calls were adopted from that table, with D and trimming inferred from the DNA. This sample is represented by roughly 10,000 clones; more than 70% of them were singletons. Around 20% of the sample belongs to the ten largest clones.

Enrollment in ICON was initiated in 2016, and the last patient was enrolled in September 2018. From a subcohort of 70 to 85 patients, fresh tumor and matched uninvolved tissue were collected for in-depth immune analyses, including TCR sequencing. No cell sorting was done, and TCR sequencing was instead run on DNA isolated from bulk tissue. Overall results and qualifications from the work: Since assay coverage differed from patient to patient depending on how much tissue was available, TCR sequencing was done for only a subset of the cohort. Because different assays used different pieces of the same tissue, intratumor heterogeneity could not be separated from technical variation. TCR-derived T-cell fraction did not differ between the flow cytometry-defined immunotypes IM1 (good prognosis) and IM2 (poor prognosis). Recurrence-free survival showed no association with tumor T-cell fraction measured by TCR sequencing (p = 0.61). Consistent with immunofluorescence CD3 counts, TCRbeta sequencing supported greater T cell infiltration in tumors than in uninvolved lung tissue.

Turning to this clone: The antigen it recognizes is unknown. Base qualities were left out, and no much larger clone turns up one base away.

The sequence was collected from a human donor with non-small cell lung cancer. Sequences were obtained from lung tumor tissue. The rearranged segments are TRBV7-2 and TRBJ2-7, with TRBD1 perhaps the D gene, on 5 matching bases. The nucleotide sequence is given as TGTGCCAGCAGCTTTGACAGTTTTACCTACGAGCAGTACTTC. It translates as CASSFDSFTYEQYF.